Below are 2 T cell receptor beta chains sequenced from a single sample in a study of T cells after yellow fever vaccination. TCRdb re-analysed the 5' RACE reads in MiXCR, keeping a single row per CDR3 protein. The sample lists approximately 550,000 distinct CDR3 sequences; about a fifth were seen once. The sequences come from PBMCs, collected 15 days after the yellow fever booster vaccination. Every receptor here comes from a man aged 25 to 45 who received the YFV17D yellow fever vaccine.

This clonotype turned up a few times. This CDR3 reads CSVVAGLAGGGPHNEQFF. Here the CDR3 DNA reads TGCAGTGTCGTAGCGGGACTAGCGGGAGGGGGCCCCCACAATGAGCAGTTCTTC. The chain recombines TRBV20-1 with TRBJ2-1; 16 bases are shared with TRBD2. The CDR3 length is 18 residues. The V segment lost 7 bases and the J segment 5 bases; nucleotides outside the gene matches: 14. Germline V lookup: CDR1 DFQATT, CDR2 SNEGSKA (reference sequence).

The V call is TRBV27, the J call TRBJ2-3; 8 bases align to TRBD2. The CDR3 consists of 14 residues. V shed 7 bases and J 2 bases; nucleotides not matched to a gene: 5. Germline V lookup: CDR1 MNHEY, CDR2 SMNVEV (reference sequence). This CDR3 is CASTTSGNTDTQYF. CDR3 DNA sequence: TGTGCCAGCACCACTAGCGGTAACACAGATACGCAGTATTTT.